This T cell receptor (beta chain) was captured in a study of resident and recirculating memory T cells in vitiligo. At the level of the study: Epidermis came from shave biopsies of lesional and nonlesional sites, plus PBMCs.

CDR3 length: 16 amino acids. V trimming: 0 bases; J trimming: 5 bases; junction bases outside the gene matches: 8. Germline values: CDR1 MGHRA, CDR2 YSYEKL. Generated by immunoSEQ multiplex PCR, the TCRdb table keeps only in-frame clones and is missing some. The sample consists of about 45,000 clones, around 90% of them appearing once. The TCR originated in a male donor with vitiligo. Sequenced: blood. This chain connects TRBV4-1 to TRBJ2-5; 8 nucleotides match TRBD1. CDR3 loop: CASSQDRGQAGETQYF. CDR3 bases: TGCGCCAGCAGCCAAGATCGGGGACAGGCGGGGGAGACCCAGTACTTC.